The clone carrying this T cell receptor (beta chain) occurred many times. The data were taken from a study of T cells in Graves' hyperthyroidism and ophthalmopathy. The CDR3 sequence is 15 residues long. Trimming took 8 bases from V and 3 from J; bases not matched to a gene: 11. CDR1 is LNHNV, CDR2 YYDKDF, per germline (reference sequence). What was amplified from RNA transcripts were TCR beta CDR3 regions. HTBI primers drove first-round RT-PCR of the TCR CDR3. TCRdb re-analysed the multiplex PCR reads in MiXCR, keeping a single row per CDR3 protein. The table has approximately 200,000 distinct CDR3 sequences, about 18% seen once.

The chain uses TRBV15 and TRBJ2-3, with TRBD1 matching over 7 bases. The sample was blood. This sequence originates from a man aged 35-49 years with Graves' hyperthyroidism. The chain's CDR3 is CATDLDRDPTDTQYF. CDR3 DNA sequence: TGTGCCACCGACCTTGACAGGGACCCTACAGATACGCAGTATTTT.